The following is a T cell receptor beta chain sequence with its context. Under the authors' procedure: The assay estimated nucleated cells by amplifying reference gene primers. Data came from immunoSEQ multiplex PCR; TCRdb stores just in-frame clones and leaves some out. The V and J calls and clone size are taken from that table; D and trimming were inferred from the DNA. The table records 110,000 or so clones, approximately 81% of them present only once. This sample is part of a study of blood T cell repertoires in COVID-19. About the study: Material from acute and convalescent COVID-19 was sourced from the United States, Italy and Spain. PBMCs, B-cell-depleted T cells, or T cells provided the cDNA or gDNA that made up the material.

Germline-derived CDR1 and CDR2 are SGHTS and YDEGEE. The V and J ends lost 0 bases and 5 bases respectively, with 14 bases between them. The CDR3 extends over 15 amino acids. The receptor was isolated from a man between 35 and 55 years old with acute or convalescent COVID-19. Sequenced sample: peripheral blood. The chain has TRBV5-8 and TRBJ1-1; maybe TRBD1 (5 bases). The DNA for the CDR3 is TGTGCCAGCAGCTTGGCCCAGGGCCTAAGTACTGAAGCTTTCTTT. Translating it yields CASSLAQGLSTEAFF.